Listed below are T cell receptor beta chains from one sample, sequenced in a study of cytomegalovirus exposure and HLA in healthy donors. Assay: immunoSEQ multiplex PCR; the TCRdb copy retains only in-frame clones and omits some. This table has about 150,000 clones, roughly 9.6% appearing once. Sequenced: PBMCs. The receptors stem from a woman between 40 and 55 years old in good health and CMV-seropositive. Each CDR3 is given with its conserved first and last residue. Fields, in order: clone size, J gene, D gene, V gene, CDR3 DNA, CDR3 protein. A D gene is named only where the DNA matches it firmly. The size field is filled for only some rows; it gives once, few, many or a size class.

clone_size: few; j_call: TRBJ2-7; d_call: NA; v_call: TRBV27; cdr3_nt: TGTGCCAGCAGTTTATCGGGACAATCCTACGAGCAGTACTTC; cdr3_aa: CASSLSGQSYEQYF
clone_size: NA; j_call: TRBJ2-1; d_call: TRBD2; v_call: TRBV27; cdr3_nt: TGTGCCAGCAGCCTTATAGGGACTAGCGGGGGACCGGTGGAAAACAATGAGCAGTTCTTC; cdr3_aa: CASSLIGTSGGPVENNEQFF
clone_size: few; j_call: TRBJ2-7; d_call: TRBD1; v_call: TRBV6-1; cdr3_nt: TGTGCCAGCAGTAACCCCGGGACAGGGGCCATTATCTTC; cdr3_aa: CASSNPGTGAIIF
clone_size: few; j_call: TRBJ2-7; d_call: NA; v_call: TRBV6-1; cdr3_nt: TGTGCCAGCACCTCCGGGGGAAGGTCCTACGAGCAGTACTTC; cdr3_aa: CASTSGGRSYEQYF
clone_size: NA; j_call: TRBJ1-2; d_call: NA; v_call: TRBV20-1; cdr3_nt: TGCAGTGCTAGAGATCAGGGTAATGGAGTCTTC; cdr3_aa: CSARDQGNGVF
clone_size: NA; j_call: TRBJ2-2; d_call: NA; v_call: TRBV27; cdr3_nt: TGTGCCAGCAGTTCTGGGGCAGGGGTTAACACCGGGGAGCTGTTTTTT; cdr3_aa: CASSSGAGVNTGELFF
clone_size: NA; j_call: TRBJ2-1; d_call: NA; v_call: TRBV2; cdr3_nt: TGTGCCAGCAGTGACGAGGACAATGAGCAGTTCTTC; cdr3_aa: CASSDEDNEQFF
clone_size: few; j_call: TRBJ1-5; d_call: TRBD1; v_call: TRBV6-5; cdr3_nt: TGTGCCAGCAGTCAAACAGGGGCTCAGCCCCAGCATTTT; cdr3_aa: CASSQTGAQPQHF
clone_size: NA; j_call: TRBJ2-3; d_call: NA; v_call: TRBV2; cdr3_nt: TGTGCCAGCACCTCCGCGGCGGAAACAGATACGCAGTATTTT; cdr3_aa: CASTSAAETDTQYF
clone_size: NA; j_call: TRBJ1-2; d_call: NA; v_call: TRBV27; cdr3_nt: TGTGCCAGCAAACCCCCAGGGTACTATGGCTACACCTTC; cdr3_aa: CASKPPGYYGYTF
clone_size: few; j_call: TRBJ2-5; d_call: NA; v_call: TRBV5-1; cdr3_nt: TGCGCCAGCAGCTTTGCGTCAGTAGAGGGGACCCAGTACTTC; cdr3_aa: CASSFASVEGTQYF
clone_size: few; j_call: TRBJ2-1; d_call: NA; v_call: TRBV2; cdr3_nt: TGTGTTTCGGAGGGGGGGGGTTCCTACAATGAGCAGTTCTTC; cdr3_aa: CVSEGGGSYNEQFF
clone_size: few; j_call: TRBJ2-5; d_call: TRBD1; v_call: TRBV11-2; cdr3_nt: TGTGCCAGCAGCTGGGGACAGGGAGAGACCCAGTACTTC; cdr3_aa: CASSWGQGETQYF
clone_size: NA; j_call: TRBJ2-7; d_call: TRBD1; v_call: TRBV2; cdr3_nt: TGTGCCAGCTTAGGGGGCCGGGAGCAGTACTTC; cdr3_aa: CASLGGREQYF
clone_size: NA; j_call: TRBJ1-3; d_call: NA; v_call: TRBV13; cdr3_nt: TGTGCCAGCAGCTTAGTTAGAAACACCATATATTTT; cdr3_aa: CASSLVRNTIYF
clone_size: NA; j_call: TRBJ1-2; d_call: NA; v_call: TRBV5-1; cdr3_nt: TGCGCCAGCAGCCCCCTGGACAGCCCTAAGGGCTACACCTTC; cdr3_aa: CASSPLDSPKGYTF
clone_size: NA; j_call: TRBJ2-2; d_call: NA; v_call: TRBV10-3; cdr3_nt: TGTGCCATCAGGGGCGCCGGGGAGCTGTTTTTT; cdr3_aa: CAIRGAGELFF
clone_size: few; j_call: TRBJ1-4; d_call: NA; v_call: TRBV25-1; cdr3_nt: TGTGCCAGCACGGGGGTTGTCGAGGGAAAACTGTTTTTT; cdr3_aa: CASTGVVEGKLFF
clone_size: NA; j_call: TRBJ1-2; d_call: NA; v_call: TRBV5-1; cdr3_nt: TGCGCCAGCAGCTCCCCTATGATAGGGGGAAGAAGGGATTTCACCTTC; cdr3_aa: CASSSPMIGGRRDFTF
clone_size: few; j_call: TRBJ2-2; d_call: NA; v_call: TRBV2; cdr3_nt: TGTGCCAGCAGTATGAGGGCCACCCTTATGAACACCGGGGAGCTGTTTTTT; cdr3_aa: CASSMRATLMNTGELFF
clone_size: NA; j_call: TRBJ2-3; d_call: TRBD1; v_call: TRBV5-1; cdr3_nt: TGCGCCAGCAGCGTGGGACAGGGGGCTGCAGATACGCAGTATTTT; cdr3_aa: CASSVGQGAADTQYF
clone_size: few; j_call: TRBJ2-5; d_call: NA; v_call: TRBV9; cdr3_nt: TGTGCCAGCAGCGTAGCAGGGGGAGGCACAGGGACCCAAGAGACCCAGTACTTC; cdr3_aa: CASSVAGGGTGTQETQYF
clone_size: NA; j_call: TRBJ1-2; d_call: TRBD1; v_call: TRBV6-1; cdr3_nt: TGTGCCAGCAGGAGACAGGGCTTTGGGGACTATGGCTACACCTTC; cdr3_aa: CASRRQGFGDYGYTF
clone_size: NA; j_call: TRBJ2-2; d_call: NA; v_call: TRBV10-3; cdr3_nt: TGTGCCATCAAGCCAAGCGGGAACACCGGGGAGCTGTTTTTT; cdr3_aa: CAIKPSGNTGELFF
clone_size: few; j_call: TRBJ2-2; d_call: TRBD1; v_call: TRBV11-2; cdr3_nt: TGTGCCAGCAGCTTGGACAGGGCGGACACCGGGGAGCTGTTTTTT; cdr3_aa: CASSLDRADTGELFF
clone_size: NA; j_call: TRBJ1-2; d_call: TRBD1; v_call: TRBV5-6; cdr3_nt: TGTGCCAGCAGCTGGACTACCGGGACAGCTAACTATGGCTACACCTTC; cdr3_aa: CASSWTTGTANYGYTF
clone_size: NA; j_call: TRBJ2-3; d_call: NA; v_call: TRBV10-3; cdr3_nt: TGTGCCATCGCGAGGGAATTCACAGATACGCAGTATTTT; cdr3_aa: CAIAREFTDTQYF
clone_size: few; j_call: TRBJ2-3; d_call: TRBD2; v_call: TRBV7-9; cdr3_nt: TGTGCCAGCAGCTTACACGGGACTAGCGGGGCAGATACGCAGTATTTT; cdr3_aa: CASSLHGTSGADTQYF
clone_size: NA; j_call: TRBJ2-1; d_call: NA; v_call: TRBV7-6; cdr3_nt: TGTGCCAGCAGCTTAGTGGGGGGGCTAGGGGGGTCTGTTCAGCAGTTCTTC; cdr3_aa: CASSLVGGLGGSVQQFF
clone_size: few; j_call: TRBJ1-5; d_call: NA; v_call: TRBV19; cdr3_nt: TGTGCCAGTAGTTTAAAACAAACAGGGTCCAATCAGCCCCAGCATTTT; cdr3_aa: CASSLKQTGSNQPQHF
clone_size: few; j_call: TRBJ1-6; d_call: TRBD1; v_call: TRBV5-1; cdr3_nt: TGCGCCAGCAGCTGGGGACAGGGAGGCTCCTATAATTCACCCCTCCACTTT; cdr3_aa: CASSWGQGGSYNSPLHF
clone_size: few; j_call: TRBJ2-1; d_call: NA; v_call: TRBV29-1; cdr3_nt: TGCAGCGTTGAGAAAGGACTCTCGAGCTCCTACAATGAGCAGTTCTTC; cdr3_aa: CSVEKGLSSSYNEQFF
clone_size: few; j_call: TRBJ2-3; d_call: TRBD2; v_call: TRBV5-1; cdr3_nt: TGCGCCAGCAGCTTTGGGTCTAGCGGGGGGTTGGATACGCAGTATTTT; cdr3_aa: CASSFGSSGGLDTQYF
clone_size: few; j_call: TRBJ2-7; d_call: NA; v_call: TRBV6-1; cdr3_nt: TGTGCCAGCAGTGAAGAGCTCTACGAGCAGTACTTC; cdr3_aa: CASSEELYEQYF
clone_size: few; j_call: TRBJ1-4; d_call: NA; v_call: TRBV13; cdr3_nt: TGTGCCAGCCTACGGCGGGGGGCGGATCCCGGAGCTGAAAAACTGTTTTTT; cdr3_aa: CASLRRGADPGAEKLFF
clone_size: few; j_call: TRBJ1-1; d_call: TRBD1; v_call: TRBV19; cdr3_nt: TGTGCCACGAGACAGGGTATTCGCACTGAAGCTTTCTTT; cdr3_aa: CATRQGIRTEAFF
clone_size: NA; j_call: TRBJ2-7; d_call: NA; v_call: TRBV7-3; cdr3_nt: TGTGCCAGCAGCTTGGACAACTACGAAGAGCAGTACTTC; cdr3_aa: CASSLDNYEEQYF
clone_size: few; j_call: TRBJ2-1; d_call: TRBD2; v_call: TRBV5-1; cdr3_nt: TGCGCCAGTCGGCGGGGGGAACTGGAGAATGAGCAGTTCTTC; cdr3_aa: CASRRGELENEQFF
clone_size: NA; j_call: TRBJ2-5; d_call: TRBD2; v_call: TRBV19; cdr3_nt: TGTGCCAGTAGTCTCCGGTCGGGGGTAGCGGGGCAAGAGACCCAGTACTTC; cdr3_aa: CASSLRSGVAGQETQYF
clone_size: few; j_call: TRBJ2-7; d_call: NA; v_call: TRBV9; cdr3_nt: TGTGCCAGCAGCGTAACGGACTGGTCCTACGAGCAGTACTTC; cdr3_aa: CASSVTDWSYEQYF
clone_size: NA; j_call: TRBJ2-2; d_call: NA; v_call: TRBV14; cdr3_nt: TGTGCCAGCAGCCAAGGACTCAACACCGGGGAGCTGTTTTTT; cdr3_aa: CASSQGLNTGELFF
clone_size: NA; j_call: TRBJ1-5; d_call: NA; v_call: TRBV5-6; cdr3_nt: TGTGCCAGCAGCATCGGGGGGCGAGGAGTTAGCAATCAGCCCCAGCATTTT; cdr3_aa: CASSIGGRGVSNQPQHF